This TCR beta chain was found in a study of blood T cell repertoires in COVID-19. Profiled with immunoSEQ multiplex PCR; TCRdb holds only in-frame clones, not every one. This sample carries about 59,000 clones, less than 85% of them seen once, and the ten largest clones take about 14%. This clone occurred a few times. V shed 4 bases, J shed 8 bases, and the junction held 7 bases outside the gene matches. This CDR3 is 14 amino acids long. Germline V CDR1 and CDR2: SGHRS, YFSETQ. Sequencing was performed on peripheral blood. The chain carries TRBV5-1 and TRBJ2-4; 9 bases fit TRBD1. The clonotype was recovered from an older woman with acute or convalescent COVID-19. DNA for the CDR3: TGCGCCAGCAGCCCCCGGGACAGGGCGGACATTCAGTACTTC. Its translation: CASSPRDRADIQYF.